This T cell receptor beta chain was sequenced in a study of siplizumab effects on memory and regulatory T cells. Some clones are missing from TCRdb's copy, which holds only in-frame ones; the method was immunoSEQ multiplex PCR. The sample holds 55,000 to 80,000 clones, less than 80% seen once. This TCR was sampled from a human donor in good health. The sequencing input was memory CD4+ T cells sorted from blood.

CDR3 residues: CASSPGAVAQPQHF. As DNA, the CDR3 is TGTGCCAGCAGCCCAGGGGCAGTGGCTCAGCCCCAGCATTTT. This chain uses TRBV7-8 with TRBJ1-5; weak D call: TRBD1 (6 bases). This CDR3 contains 14 residues. Germline values: CDR1 SGHVS, CDR2 FQNEAQ. The V and J ends lost 5 bases and 6 bases respectively, with 14 bases between them.